This is a list of T cell receptor beta chains from one sample in a study of blood T cells in healthy people across ages. TCRdb itself ran the 5' RACE reads through MiXCR, one entry per CDR3 protein. The sample holds about 620,000 distinct CDR3 sequences, over 40% seen once. Sequencing was carried out using blood. These receptors were obtained from an elderly woman in good health. CDR3s include the opening cysteine and the closing phenylalanine or tryptophan. A D gene is named only where the DNA matches it firmly. Only some rows state a clone size, as once, few, many or a class for expanded clones.

CDR3 protein	CDR3 DNA	V gene	J gene	D gene	clone size
CARTISTDTQYF	TGCGCCAGGACAATAAGCACAGATACGCAGTATTTT	TRBV5-1	TRBJ2-3	.	many
CASRRGRETQYF	TGTGCCAGCAGGCGGGGACGGGAGACCCAGTACTTC	TRBV3-1	TRBJ2-5	.	few
CACSVVGQGRIDTQYF	TGTGCCTGCAGTGTAGTGGGACAGGGGAGGATAGATACGCAGTATTTT	TRBV28	TRBJ2-3	TRBD1	.
CASRLRTGVLNTEAFF	TGTGCCAGCAGGCTACGGACAGGGGTGTTGAACACTGAAGCTTTCTTT	TRBV7-3	TRBJ1-1	TRBD1	.
CASSDRRVAGVGQFF	TGTGCCAGCAGCGATCGAAGGGTAGCGGGAGTTGGGCAGTTCTTC	TRBV3-1	TRBJ2-1	TRBD2	many
CSAREVPSAYEQYF	TGCAGTGCTAGAGAAGTTCCTAGCGCCTACGAGCAGTACTTC	TRBV20-1	TRBJ2-7	.	.
CASSESTGANVLTF	TGCGCCAGCAGTGAGTCGACAGGGGCCAACGTCCTGACTTTC	TRBV10-1	TRBJ2-6	.	.
CASSLAGLTYNEQFF	TGTGCCAGCAGTTTAGCGGGACTAACCTACAATGAGCAGTTCTTC	TRBV12-3/TRBV12-4	TRBJ2-1	TRBD2	many
CASSPMTASSYEQYF	TGTGCCAGCAGCCCCATGACAGCCAGCTCCTACGAGCAGTACTTC	TRBV7-2	TRBJ2-7	.	.
CASSPGSSNYGYTF	TGTGCCAGCAGCCCAGGGTCCTCTAACTATGGCTACACCTTC	TRBV7-3	TRBJ1-2	.	.
CASSQDRPGETQYF	TGCGCCAGCAGCCAAGATCGTCCAGGAGAGACCCAGTACTTC	TRBV4-1	TRBJ2-5	.	many
CASSLGDGPLYGYTF	TGTGCCAGCAGCTTAGGAGACGGACCTCTTTATGGCTACACCTTC	TRBV7-2	TRBJ1-2	.	.
CASSAHRLSSYNEQFF	TGCGCCAGCAGCGCCCACAGGCTGAGCTCCTACAATGAGCAGTTCTTC	TRBV4-1	TRBJ2-1	.	many
CADRGYITDTQYF	TGTGCCGACAGGGGTTATATCACAGATACGCAGTATTTT	TRBV2	TRBJ2-3	TRBD1	once
CSARDVAGVRDEQFF	TGCAGTGCTAGAGATGTAGCGGGAGTTCGGGATGAGCAGTTCTTC	TRBV20-1	TRBJ2-1	TRBD2	.
CASSLVPLAVSYNEQFF	TGTGCCAGCAGCTTAGTCCCCCTAGCGGTTTCCTACAATGAGCAGTTCTTC	TRBV7-2	TRBJ2-1	TRBD2	.
CASSQVSSRNTEAFF	TGCGCCAGCAGCCAAGTTAGTAGTAGAAACACTGAAGCTTTCTTT	TRBV4-1	TRBJ1-1	.	.
CASSLSPGQQETQYF	TGTGCCAGCAGCTTATCCCCGGGACAGCAAGAGACCCAGTACTTC	TRBV7-7	TRBJ2-5	TRBD1	.
CASSITGGPYNEQFF	TGTGCCAGCAGTATCACGGGGGGACCCTACAATGAGCAGTTCTTC	TRBV12-3/TRBV12-4	TRBJ2-1	TRBD2	.
CASSQPGQALGEQFF	TGTGCCAGCAGCCAGCCGGGACAGGCTTTGGGTGAGCAGTTCTTC	TRBV3-1	TRBJ2-1	TRBD1	many
CASSQTGESNQPQHF	TGTGCCAGCAGCCAGACAGGGGAGAGCAATCAGCCCCAGCATTTT	TRBV3-1	TRBJ1-5	TRBD1	.
CATTGTSGRGSYNEQFF	TGTGCCACCACAGGGACTAGCGGGAGGGGCTCCTACAATGAGCAGTTCTTC	TRBV24-1	TRBJ2-1	TRBD2	many
CSAALGARGNTIYF	TGCAGCGCCGCCTTAGGGGCGCGGGGAAACACCATATATTTT	TRBV29-1	TRBJ1-3	.	.
CASSQVKGLATESYEQYF	TGTGCCAGCAGCCAAGTGAAGGGACTAGCGACAGAATCCTACGAGCAGTACTTC	TRBV3-1	TRBJ2-7	TRBD2	.
CASSQDWSRGREKLFF	TGTGCCAGCAGCCAAGATTGGAGCAGGGGGAGAGAAAAACTGTTTTTT	TRBV4-2	TRBJ1-4	TRBD1	many
CSVRLAETQYF	TGCAGCGTTCGTTTAGCCGAGACCCAGTACTTC	TRBV29-1	TRBJ2-5	.	few
CASSRQGRESEQYF	TGTGCCAGCAGCCGACAGGGACGCGAATCCGAGCAGTACTTC	TRBV2	TRBJ2-7	TRBD1	.
CASSQRGGASNEQFF	TGTGCCAGCAGCCAGAGGGGGGGGGCCAGCAATGAGCAGTTCTTC	TRBV7-2	TRBJ2-1	.	once
CASSPPGSVGDTQYF	TGTGCCAGCTCACCACCGGGGAGTGTGGGAGATACGCAGTATTTT	TRBV18	TRBJ2-3	.	.
CASSQRGTGTNYGYTF	TGTGCCAGCAGCCAGAGAGGGACAGGGACTAACTATGGCTACACCTTC	TRBV3-1	TRBJ1-2	TRBD1	few
CASSDYGFSSYEQYF	TGTGCCAGCAGTGATTACGGCTTCAGCTCCTACGAGCAGTACTTC	TRBV25-1	TRBJ2-7	.	.
CASSLEQGRYEQYF	TGTGCCAGCAGCTTAGAACAGGGCCGCTACGAGCAGTACTTC	TRBV7-2	TRBJ2-7	.	.
CSARDRGKQFF	TGCAGTGCTAGAGATCGGGGGAAGCAGTTCTTC	TRBV20-1	TRBJ2-1	.	many
CASSITQDTQYF	TGTGCCAGCAGCATCACACAAGATACGCAGTATTTT	TRBV7-9	TRBJ2-3	.	.
CASSVGPDRGDGYTF	TGTGCCAGCAGCGTAGGCCCCGACAGGGGGGATGGCTACACCTTC	TRBV9	TRBJ1-2	TRBD1	many
CASSSGLARGGDTQYF	TGTGCCAGCAGTTCCGGACTAGCGAGAGGGGGTGATACGCAGTATTTT	TRBV6-6	TRBJ2-3	TRBD2	.
CASSLGQLGSNQPQHF	TGTGCCAGCAGCTTAGGGCAGTTAGGGAGTAATCAGCCCCAGCATTTT	TRBV7-2	TRBJ1-5	.	.
CASRTSGGSDTQYF	TGTGCCAGCAGAACTAGCGGGGGGTCAGATACGCAGTATTTT	TRBV13	TRBJ2-3	TRBD2	.
CAGGTASRETQYF	TGTGCCGGGGGGACTGCAAGTAGGGAGACCCAGTACTTC	TRBV6-6	TRBJ2-5	.	few
CASSLVSSGVGYYEQYF	TGTGCCAGCAGCTTAGTTTCTTCAGGGGTCGGTTATTACGAGCAGTACTTC	TRBV7-2	TRBJ2-7	.	many
CATSRGRGDNEKLFF	TGTGCCACCAGTCGAGGAAGGGGTGATAATGAAAAACTGTTTTTT	TRBV24-1	TRBJ1-4	.	.
CASSVGAFLRQGGETQYF	TGTGCCAGCAGCGTGGGGGCCTTCTTAAGACAGGGCGGGGAGACCCAGTACTTC	TRBV9	TRBJ2-5	TRBD1	.
CASSQAGMYQETQYF	TGCGCCAGCAGCCAAGCCGGGATGTACCAAGAGACCCAGTACTTC	TRBV4-1	TRBJ2-5	.	.
CASGSGTPLSETQYF	TGTGCCAGCGGCTCCGGGACCCCCTTGTCAGAGACCCAGTACTTC	TRBV7-2	TRBJ2-5	.	.
CASSVGTLKGYTF	TGTGCCAGCAGCGTAGGAACACTCAAGGGCTACACCTTC	TRBV9	TRBJ1-2	.	.
CASSLDPRNNEQFF	TGCGCCAGCAGCTTGGACCCTCGGAACAATGAGCAGTTCTTC	TRBV5-1	TRBJ2-1	.	.
CASSLGRFENEQYF	TGCGCCAGCAGCTTGGGACGGTTCGAGAACGAGCAGTACTTC	TRBV5-1	TRBJ2-7	.	.
CASSRGNPHTDTQYF	TGTGCCAGCAGCCGTGGTAACCCCCACACAGATACGCAGTATTTT	TRBV28	TRBJ2-3	.	many
CSARAWGTYNEQFF	TGCAGTGCTAGAGCTTGGGGGACCTACAATGAGCAGTTCTTC	TRBV20-1	TRBJ2-1	.	.
CSVVGQGINGYTF	TGCAGCGTTGTAGGGCAGGGAATAAATGGCTACACCTTC	TRBV29-1	TRBJ1-2	.	once
CASSPTPPGQGANEQFF	TGTGCCAGCAGTCCAACCCCCCCGGGACAGGGGGCAAATGAGCAGTTCTTC	TRBV6-1	TRBJ2-1	TRBD1	many
CASSRVHSNQPQHF	TGTGCCAGCTCCAGGGTCCATAGCAATCAGCCCCAGCATTTT	TRBV27	TRBJ1-5	.	.
CASKGTGSWEAFF	TGTGCCAGCAAGGGCACCGGGTCATGGGAAGCTTTCTTT	TRBV12-3/TRBV12-4	TRBJ1-1	.	.
CASSRQGLSYEQYF	TGTGCCAGCTCAAGACAGGGTTTATCCTACGAGCAGTACTTT	TRBV7-2	TRBJ2-7	TRBD1	.
CASSIEGAGELFF	TGTGCCAGTAGTATAGAAGGGGCCGGGGAGCTGTTTTTT	TRBV19	TRBJ2-2	.	few
CSARQAWREETQYF	TGCAGTGCTAGACAGGCCTGGCGGGAAGAGACCCAGTACTTC	TRBV20-1	TRBJ2-5	.	.
CASSPGTGSEQYF	TGTGCCAGCTCACCTGGGACAGGGTCCGAGCAGTACTTC	TRBV18	TRBJ2-7	TRBD1	many